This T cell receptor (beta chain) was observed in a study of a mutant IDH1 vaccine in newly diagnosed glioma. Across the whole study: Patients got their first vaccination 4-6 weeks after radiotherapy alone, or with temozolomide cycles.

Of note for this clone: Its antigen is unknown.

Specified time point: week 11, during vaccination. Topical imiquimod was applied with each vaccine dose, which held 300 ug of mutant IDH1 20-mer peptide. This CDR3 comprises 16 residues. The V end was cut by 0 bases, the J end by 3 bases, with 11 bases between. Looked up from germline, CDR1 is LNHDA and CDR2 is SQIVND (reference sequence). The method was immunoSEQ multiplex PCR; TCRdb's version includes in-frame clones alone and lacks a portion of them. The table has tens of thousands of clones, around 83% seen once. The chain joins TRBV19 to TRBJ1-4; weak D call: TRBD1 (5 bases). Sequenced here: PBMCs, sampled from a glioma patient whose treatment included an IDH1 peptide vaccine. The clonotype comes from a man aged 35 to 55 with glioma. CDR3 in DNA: TGTGCCAGTAGTATAGATGGCGTCAGGGCTAATGAAAAACTGTTTTTT. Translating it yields CASSIDGVRANEKLFF.